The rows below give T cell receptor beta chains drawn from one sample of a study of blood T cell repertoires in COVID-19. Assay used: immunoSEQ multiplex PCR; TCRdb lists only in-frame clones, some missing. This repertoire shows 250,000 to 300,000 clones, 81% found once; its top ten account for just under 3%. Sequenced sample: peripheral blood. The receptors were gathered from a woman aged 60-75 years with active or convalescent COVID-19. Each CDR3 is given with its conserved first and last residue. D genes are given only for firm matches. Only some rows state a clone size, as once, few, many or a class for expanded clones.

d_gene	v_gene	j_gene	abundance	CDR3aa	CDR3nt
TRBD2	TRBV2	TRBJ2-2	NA	CASSRTSGGLGELFF	TGTGCCAGCAGTCGGACTAGCGGGGGCCTCGGGGAGCTGTTTTTT
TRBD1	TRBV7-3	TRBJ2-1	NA	CASSSAAGQGNNEQFF	TGTGCCAGCAGCTCCGCCGCGGGACAGGGAAACAATGAGCAGTTCTTC
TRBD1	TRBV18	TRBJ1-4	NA	CASSPTYRGRGKLFF	TGTGCCAGCTCACCAACCTACAGGGGACGGGGAAAACTGTTTTTT
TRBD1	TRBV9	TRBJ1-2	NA	CASSSRGAEDYGYTF	TGTGCCAGCAGCTCCAGGGGGGCGGAGGACTATGGCTACACCTTC
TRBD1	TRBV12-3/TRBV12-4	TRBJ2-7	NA	CASSNRGPYEQYF	TGTGCCAGCAGTAACAGGGGCCCCTACGAGCAGTACTTC
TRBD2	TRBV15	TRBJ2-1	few	CATSREGTSGNNEQFF	TGTGCCACCAGCAGAGAGGGGACTAGCGGTAACAATGAGCAGTTCTTC
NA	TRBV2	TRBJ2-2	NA	CASTEQNTGELFF	TGTGCCAGCACCGAACAAAACACCGGGGAGCTGTTTTTT
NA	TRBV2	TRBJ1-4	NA	CASRMGTANEKLFF	TGTGCCAGCAGGATGGGGACTGCAAATGAAAAACTGTTTTTT
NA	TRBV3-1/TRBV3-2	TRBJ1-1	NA	CASSHGVRLNTEAFF	TGTGCCAGCAGCCACGGTGTGAGGCTAAACACTGAAGCTTTCTTT
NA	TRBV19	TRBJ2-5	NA	CASSRGTEYQETQYF	TGTGCCAGTAGTCGGGGGACCGAGTACCAAGAGACCCAGTACTTC
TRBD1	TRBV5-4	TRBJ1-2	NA	CASSLGQGALSWDGYTF	TGTGCCAGCAGCTTGGGACAGGGGGCCCTAAGCTGGGACGGCTACACCTTC
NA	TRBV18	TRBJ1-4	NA	CASSQGQDNEKLFF	TGTGCCAGCTCACAAGGACAAGATAATGAAAAACTGTTTTTT
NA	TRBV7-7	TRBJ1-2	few	CASSSLEGDGYTF	TGTGCTAGCAGCTCCTTAGAGGGGGATGGCTACACCTTC
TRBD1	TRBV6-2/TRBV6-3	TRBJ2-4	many	CASSLRDSRNIQYF	TGTGCCAGCAGTCTCCGGGACAGTCGAAACATTCAGTACTTC
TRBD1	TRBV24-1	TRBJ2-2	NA	CATSDLRDRETRGTGELFF	TGTGCCACCAGTGATCTTCGGGACAGGGAGACCCGAGGGACCGGGGAGCTGTTTTTT
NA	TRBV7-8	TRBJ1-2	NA	CASSLVGGSYGYTF	TGTGCCAGCAGCTTAGTAGGGGGTTCCTATGGCTACACCTTC
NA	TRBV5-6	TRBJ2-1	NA	CASSLWARETEQFF	TGTGCCAGCAGCTTGTGGGCCAGGGAAACTGAGCAGTTCTTC
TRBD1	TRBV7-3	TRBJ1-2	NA	CASSSSGTGIGYGYTF	TGTGCCAGCAGCTCCTCCGGGACAGGAATAGGGTATGGCTACACCTTC
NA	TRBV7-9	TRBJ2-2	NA	CASSLMRSLNTGELFF	TGTGCCAGCAGCTTAATGCGCTCCCTGAACACCGGGGAGCTGTTTTTT
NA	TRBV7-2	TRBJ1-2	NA	CASSPQTGVGYTF	TGTGCCAGCAGCCCTCAAACGGGGGTAGGCTACACCTTC
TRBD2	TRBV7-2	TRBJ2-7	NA	CASSPLGGRSYEQYF	TGTGCCAGCAGCCCTCTGGGAGGGCGCTCCTACGAGCAGTACTTC
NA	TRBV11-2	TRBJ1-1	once	CASSLFLVREYTEAFF	TGTGCCAGCAGCTTATTTCTTGTACGGGAGTACACTGAAGCTTTCTTT